This T cell receptor beta chain was recorded in a study of T-cell memory formation after mild COVID-19. Overall study results and limits: CD4+ contracting clones were found mainly in CM and EM, and CD8+ ones in EMRA.

In regard to this clonotype: Its antigen is currently unknown.

TCRdb reprocessed the 5' RACE reads via MiXCR and lists one record per CDR3 protein. The table records 250,000 to 300,000 distinct CDR3 sequences, roughly 15% of them present only once. V trimming: 5 bases; J trimming: 2 bases; junction bases outside the gene matches: 4. The CDR3 has 14 residues. From germline, CDR1 is MNHEY and CDR2 SVGEGT. The rearrangement joins TRBV6-2 or TRBV6-3 to TRBJ2-7; TRBD2 matches at 9 bases. Sequences were obtained from PBMCs or a T cell subset sorted from them (not recorded which). The sequence was obtained from a man younger than 30 who had mild COVID-19 (a few samples of this study predate the infection). Cell type and time point are not known. CDR3 sequence: CASSRGGAAYEQYF. CDR3 sequence (DNA): TGTGCCAGCAGTCGCGGGGGGGCCGCCTACGAGCAGTACTTC.